This entry lists 7 T cell receptor beta chains sequenced from one sample in a study of regulatory T cells in long-lasting Graves disease. The authors built TCR beta libraries using iRepertoire HTBI primers and Arm-PCR of CDR3 regions. TCRdb independently ran MiXCR on the multiplex PCR reads; one entry per CDR3 protein. Altogether about 320,000 distinct CDR3 sequences are present, 15% to 20% being singletons, with the ten largest covering less than 40%. Time point denoted: newly diagnosed GD, antithyroid drugs for less than 3 months. The TCR library used RNA extracted from PBMCs. Sample: peripheral blood mononuclear cells (PBMCs), taken at new diagnosis, from a patient treated with antithyroid drugs. These receptors were collected from a female donor with Graves disease.

In this sample, this clonotype turned up once. A much larger clone differs from this one at a single base, so this may be a read error. The genes are TRBV6-1 and TRBJ2-3; D gene uncertain. Per the germline V gene, CDR1 is MNHNS and CDR2 is SASEGT. This CDR3 contains 17 residues. The CDR3 bases are TGTGCCTGCAGCTTACGGGCTTTGTACCCAGGTTCAGATACGCAGTATTTT. This codes for CACSLRALYPGSDTQYF.

The chain recombines TRBV9 with TRBJ2-6; tentative D call: TRBD2 (6 bases). The V gene lost 2 bases and the J gene lost 1 base, with 7 bases spanning the gap. Germline values: CDR1 SGDLS, CDR2 YYNGEE. There are 15 residues in the CDR3. The DNA for the CDR3 is TGTGCCAGCAGCGTTGCGGGGTCTGGGGCCAACGTCCTGACTTTC. Translated, it gives CASSVAGSGANVLTF.

This clonotype was counted ten times or more. The J gene is TRBJ2-5, the V gene TRBV7-3, with no clear D. The CDR3 is 13 amino acids. Trimming removed 2 bases from V and 7 bases from J, with 11 bases in between. Looked up from germline, CDR1 is SGHTA and CDR2 is FQGTGA. CDR3 DNA: TGTGCCAGCAGCTTAGCTACGCCCGGGACCCAGTACTTC. Translated, it gives CASSLATPGTQYF. The full variable domain, its missing parts supplied by reference TRBV7-3 and TRBJ2-5, is GAGVSQTPSNKVTEKGKYVELRCDPISGHTALYWYRQSLGQGPEFLIYFQGTGAADDSGLPNDRFFAVRPEGSVSTLKIQRTERGDSAVYLCASSLATPGTQYFGPGTRLLVL.

V and J are TRBV6-1 and TRBJ2-7; 13 bases align to TRBD2. The CDR3 has 18 amino acids. Unmatched junction bases numbered 13, after V lost 8 bases and J lost 0 bases. Germline V gene lookup returns CDR1 MNHNS and CDR2 SASEGT. CDR3 loop: CASDPGTSGIRSSYEQYF. CDR3 in DNA: TGTGCCAGCGACCCCGGGACTAGCGGGATTCGAAGCTCCTACGAGCAGTACTTC.

The chain carries TRBV10-3 and TRBJ2-1; 8 bases align to TRBD2. Per germline, CDR1 ENHRY and CDR2 SYGVKD. The CDR3 is 14 residues long. V trimming: 6 bases; J trimming: 8 bases; junction bases outside the gene matches: 9. CDR3 residues: CAIRMSGSGDEQFF. The CDR3 DNA is TGTGCCATCAGGATGAGCGGGAGCGGGGATGAGCAGTTCTTC.

This clonotype has at least ten counts. V gene TRBV18 combines with J gene TRBJ2-1, with D tentatively TRBD2 (5 bases). CDR1 is KGHSH and CDR2 is LQKENI in the germline V gene. This CDR3 has 14 amino acids. V lost 3 bases, J lost 6 bases, and 12 bases lay in between. The CDR3, as DNA: TGTGCCAGCTCACCTTTCAGCGGCCCCAATGAGCAGTTCTTC. It codes for CASSPFSGPNEQFF.

As regards this clonotype: This likely came from a read error, as a far larger clone is one base away. The J gene is TRBJ1-6, the V gene TRBV6-2 or TRBV6-3; D is perhaps TRBD1 (5 bases). Germline-derived CDR1 and CDR2 are MNHEY and SVGEGT. Trimming cost V 5 bases and J 7 bases, with 18 bases left between them. The CDR3 contains 16 residues. In DNA, the CDR3 is TGTGCCAGCAGTGAAGGGACGGACACCAGCAATTCACCCCTCCACTTT. Protein: CASSEGTDTSNSPLHF.